The clone carrying this TCR beta chain has at least ten counts. Its antigen remains unknown. TCRdb reprocessed the reads via MiXCR and lists one record per CDR3 protein. The sample records roughly 310,000 distinct CDR3 sequences, about 29% being singletons. This sample is part of a study of T cell repertoires in cytomegalovirus infection. On the study more broadly: CMV epitopes used comprised recently identified HLA-C-restricted ones and well-studied HLA-B-restricted ones. Public TCR beta signatures provided an indication of both CMV infection and a matching HLA type. Whole-study findings and limits: HLA-C-restricted CMV-specific TCR beta clonotypes prevailed in the ex vivo response. Cumulated frequencies of public TCR beta families served to identify carriers of CMV plus the relevant HLA.

With 1 base removed from V and 6 bases from J, the gap between germline ends came to 15 bases. In germline, CDR1 is SGHTA, CDR2 FQGNSA. The CDR3 runs 15 residues. The origin of this receptor is a human donor in good health (CMV status not recorded). Some clones in this sample may be carry-over from other donors' samples. The sequenced sample was cultured PBMCs, obtained from culture after CMV antigen stimulation. The V and J genes are TRBV7-2 and TRBJ1-2; no clear D. CDR3 in DNA: TGTGCCAGCAGCTTAGGCCGTAGGTCTCGGGATGGCTACACCTTC. This encodes CASSLGRRSRDGYTF.